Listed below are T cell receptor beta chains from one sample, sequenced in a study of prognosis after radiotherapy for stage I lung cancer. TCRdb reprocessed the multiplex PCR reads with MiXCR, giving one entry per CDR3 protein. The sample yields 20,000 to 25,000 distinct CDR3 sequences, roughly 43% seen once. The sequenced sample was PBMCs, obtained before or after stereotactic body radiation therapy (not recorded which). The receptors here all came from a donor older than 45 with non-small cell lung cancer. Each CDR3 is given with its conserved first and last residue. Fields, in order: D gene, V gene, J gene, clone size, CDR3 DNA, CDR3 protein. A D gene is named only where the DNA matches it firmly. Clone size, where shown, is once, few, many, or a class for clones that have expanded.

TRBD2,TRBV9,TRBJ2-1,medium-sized,TGTGCCAGCAGCGTAGTAGGACTAGCGGGAGATGAGCAGTTCTTC,CASSVVGLAGDEQFF
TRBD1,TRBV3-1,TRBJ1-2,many,TGTGCCAGCAGCCACGGGGACAGCCCCAGTGGCTACACCTTC,CASSHGDSPSGYTF
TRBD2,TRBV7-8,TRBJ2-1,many,TGTGCCAGCAGCTTAGCGGGGTGGGAGGGTTACAATGAGCAGTTCTTC,CASSLAGWEGYNEQFF
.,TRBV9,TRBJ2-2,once,TGTGCCAGCAGCGTAGCGGAGTCTGGCACCGGGGAGCTGTTTTTT,CASSVAESGTGELFF
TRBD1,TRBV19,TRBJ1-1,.,TGTGCCAGTAGGAACCTTCAGGGGGAGAGATACACTGAAGCTTTCTTT,CASRNLQGERYTEAFF
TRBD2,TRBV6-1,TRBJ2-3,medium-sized,TGTGCCAGCAGTGAATTGGTAGCGGGAGGTAAAGATACGCAGTATTTT,CASSELVAGGKDTQYF
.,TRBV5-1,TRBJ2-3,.,TGCGCCAGCAGCTTACAGGGGACTAGCACAGATACGCAGTATTTT,CASSLQGTSTDTQYF
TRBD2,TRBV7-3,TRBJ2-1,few,TGTGCCAGTATCTGGACTAGCGGGATGTACAATGAGCAGTTCTTC,CASIWTSGMYNEQFF
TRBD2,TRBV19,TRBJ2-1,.,TGTGCCACTAGCGGGCCCTCCTACAATGAGCAGTTCTTC,CATSGPSYNEQFF
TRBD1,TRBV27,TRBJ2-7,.,TGTGCCAGCATTAGAACCCGACAGGGGGCCATTCCCTACGAGCAGTACTTC,CASIRTRQGAIPYEQYF
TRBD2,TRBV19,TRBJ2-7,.,TGTGCCAGTATGGCTAGCGGGACTTACGAGCAGTACTTC,CASMASGTYEQYF
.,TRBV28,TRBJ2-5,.,TGTGCCAGCAGCCCGTTCGGGAGCAGAGAGACCCAGTACTTC,CASSPFGSRETQYF
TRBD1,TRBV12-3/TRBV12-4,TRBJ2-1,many,TGTGCCAGCAGTTTTAGACAGGGGCCTTACAATGAGCAGTTCTTC,CASSFRQGPYNEQFF
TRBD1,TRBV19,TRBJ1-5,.,TGTGCCAGTAGTCGGACAGGCGGGAACAATCAGCCCCAGCATTTT,CASSRTGGNNQPQHF
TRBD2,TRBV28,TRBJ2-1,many,TGTGCCAGCAGTTTATGGGGGTTAGGGGCGGGAGGGCCTCGCAATGAGCAGTTCTTC,CASSLWGLGAGGPRNEQFF
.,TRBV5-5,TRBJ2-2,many,TGTGCCAGCAGCTACACAGGTCCCGGGGAGCTGTTTTTT,CASSYTGPGELFF
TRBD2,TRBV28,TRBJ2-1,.,TGTGCCAGCATAACACATAGCGGGTCGTACAATGAGCAGTTCTTC,CASITHSGSYNEQFF
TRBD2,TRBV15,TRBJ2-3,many,TGTGCCACCAGCAGAGGGACTAGTCCAGATACGCAGTATTTT,CATSRGTSPDTQYF
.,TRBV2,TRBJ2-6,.,TGTGCCAGCAGCGGGGCGGCGGGGGCCAACGTCCTGACTTTC,CASSGAAGANVLTF
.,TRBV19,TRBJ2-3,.,TGTGCCAGTACGGGGCTGGGCACAGATACGCAGTATTTT,CASTGLGTDTQYF
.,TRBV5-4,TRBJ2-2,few,TGTGCCAGCAGCCTCGTGGAGTACCTGAACACCGGGGAGCTGTTTTTT,CASSLVEYLNTGELFF